Below, one TCR beta chain is given with its context. The antigen is not known. This sample is drawn from a study of shared clonotypes between healthy human individuals. General study findings and limits: Clonotypes shared by all four sorted-subset donors had higher generation probabilities than non-shared clonotypes.

The assay was immunoSEQ multiplex PCR, and TCRdb's table has in-frame clones only and misses some. Of more than 500,000 clones in the sample, about 96% are singletons; the top ten hold approximately 0.067%. The origin of this receptor is a woman aged 25 to 39 in good health. The sequencing input was naive CD4+ T cells sorted from blood. Subset given: CD45RA+ positively selected.

The CDR3 region is CATSRAQGLGEKLFF. CDR3 nucleotide sequence: TGTGCCACCAGCAGAGCGCAGGGGCTGGGTGAAAAACTGTTTTTT. The chain employs TRBV15 and TRBJ1-4; D perhaps matches TRBD1 (6 bases). The CDR3 runs 15 residues. CDR1 and CDR2 from the germline V gene are LNHNV and YYDKDF (reference sequence). V lost 1 base and J 7 bases, leaving 13 bases between the germline ends.